This is a list of T cell receptor beta chains from one sample in a study of blood T cell repertoires in COVID-19. Only in-frame clones appear in the TCRdb table, and some are missing; sequencing was by immunoSEQ multiplex PCR. The table records about 250,000 clones, about 80% of them present only once. Material: peripheral blood. These receptors came from a person between 65 and 79 years old with COVID-19, enrolled during active disease. Both conserved end residues are part of each CDR3. The D gene is left open where the match is weak. Expanded clones get a size class; other rows say once, few or many, or leave the size out.

NA	TRBJ2-7	NA	TRBV28	TGTGCCAGCAGTATACGTCCCGGACCGCGGACACGGGAGCAGTACTTC	CASSIRPGPRTREQYF
TRBD2	TRBJ2-1	NA	TRBV7-2	TGTGCCAGCAGCTTAGATATGGGGACTAAAAATGAGCAGTTCTTC	CASSLDMGTKNEQFF
TRBD1	TRBJ2-7	NA	TRBV9	TGTGCCAGCAGCGTTCAGGGGGATCAGCACTACGAGCAGTACTTC	CASSVQGDQHYEQYF
NA	TRBJ2-2	NA	TRBV6-2/TRBV6-3	TGTGCCAGCAGTTACTTAAACCCCGACAGGTTTTTGAACGGGGAGCTGTTTTTT	CASSYLNPDRFLNGELFF
NA	TRBJ1-1	NA	TRBV28	TGTGCCAGCAGTTTAATTTCCTCCGGGGGAACTTTCTTT	CASSLISSGGTFF
NA	TRBJ1-5	NA	TRBV6-4	TGTGCCACATGGAACCCGGGAAGCCCCCGCAATCAGCCCCAGCATTTT	CATWNPGSPRNQPQHF
NA	TRBJ2-5	NA	TRBV9	TGTGCCAGCAGCGTAGAGGGGGAGGGGGAGACCCAGTACTTC	CASSVEGEGETQYF
NA	TRBJ2-1	NA	TRBV30	TGTGCCTGGAGTGTCGTTCCAGGGAGGAATGAGCAGTTCTTC	CAWSVVPGRNEQFF
NA	TRBJ1-5	NA	TRBV19	TGTGCCAGTGACCCGATAGGGGGGGCGGTTCAGCCCCAGCATTTT	CASDPIGGAVQPQHF
NA	TRBJ2-3	once	TRBV7-8	TGTGCCAGCAGCTTAACTAGCATAGGCACAGATACGCAGTATTTT	CASSLTSIGTDTQYF
TRBD2	TRBJ2-7	many	TRBV7-9	TGTGCCAGCAGCCCGTTAGCGGGGCTCGGGGAGCAGTACTTC	CASSPLAGLGEQYF
TRBD2	TRBJ2-7	NA	TRBV9	TGTGCCAGCAGCGTTTCCGGGACTAGTGGTGACGAGCAGTACTTC	CASSVSGTSGDEQYF
TRBD1	TRBJ1-2	NA	TRBV4-1	TGCGCCAGCAGCCAAGCACCGGACAGGGGGGACTATGGCTACACCTTC	CASSQAPDRGDYGYTF
NA	TRBJ1-2	NA	TRBV7-9	TGTGCCAGCAGCTTAGTGCCGTCGGAGAACTATGGCTACACCTTC	CASSLVPSENYGYTF
NA	TRBJ1-6	once	TRBV19	TGTGCCAGTAGTATCCGGACAGTGAATTCACCCCTCCACTTT	CASSIRTVNSPLHF
NA	TRBJ1-1	NA	TRBV28	TGTGCCAGCAGCAGCCTAGGGGCAGGTAGAATGAACACTGAAGCTTTCTTT	CASSSLGAGRMNTEAFF
NA	TRBJ1-1	NA	TRBV29-1	TGCAGCCACTTCCATATGGGGGGCACTGAAGCTTTCTTT	CSHFHMGGTEAFF
NA	TRBJ2-3	NA	TRBV7-9	TGTGCCAGCAGCACTGGCAGGGACATCCGCACAGATACGCAGTATTTT	CASSTGRDIRTDTQYF
TRBD1	TRBJ2-7	NA	TRBV5-1	TGCGCCAGCAGCCCCGGGGACAGGGGCCGCGAGCAGTACTTC	CASSPGDRGREQYF
TRBD1	TRBJ1-2	NA	TRBV6-2/TRBV6-3	TGTGCCAGCAGTCCAGGACAGGGCCTCGACTATGGCTACACCTTC	CASSPGQGLDYGYTF
NA	TRBJ1-2	NA	TRBV6-2/TRBV6-3	TGTGCCAGCAGTTACACAAGGGGAGGCGGCTACACCTTC	CASSYTRGGGYTF
TRBD2	TRBJ2-3	NA	TRBV6-8	TGTGCCAGCAGGCCGGGACTAGCGGGAAGCACAGATACGCAGTATTTT	CASRPGLAGSTDTQYF
TRBD2	TRBJ2-7	NA	TRBV5-6	TGTGCCAGCAGCTTGGCCTCAGGACTAGCGGGAGAAGAGCAGTACTTC	CASSLASGLAGEEQYF
NA	TRBJ1-3	NA	TRBV4-3	TGCGCCAGCAGCCAACTAGTGGAGTCTGGAAACACCATATATTTT	CASSQLVESGNTIYF
NA	TRBJ1-6	NA	TRBV6-2/TRBV6-3	TGTGCCAGCAGTTACTCGAGACGACAGCGGGGTTCACCCCTCCACTTT	CASSYSRRQRGSPLHF
TRBD1	TRBJ1-1	NA	TRBV28	TGTGCCAGCCGAACCAAACAACAGGGGAGCACTGAAGCTTTCTTT	CASRTKQQGSTEAFF
TRBD1	TRBJ1-4	NA	TRBV28	TGTGCCAGCAGGCAAACAGGGGGCGGTGAAAAACTGTTTTTT	CASRQTGGGEKLFF
TRBD1	TRBJ2-5	NA	TRBV28	TGTGCCGGTCAGGGGGCCGTCCACGAGACCCAGTACTTC	CAGQGAVHETQYF
TRBD1	TRBJ2-1	NA	TRBV29-1	TGCAGCGGACAGGGGTACAATGAGCAGTTCTTC	CSGQGYNEQFF
NA	TRBJ2-2	NA	TRBV27	TGTGCCAGCAACAACTACCCCGGGACCGGGGAGCTGTTTTTT	CASNNYPGTGELFF
NA	TRBJ2-3	NA	TRBV20-1	TGCAGCGCCGCTAAAGATACGCAGTATTTT	CSAAKDTQYF
NA	TRBJ2-7	once	TRBV7-2	TGTGCCAGCAGCTCAACTAGGACTTACTCCTACGAGCAGTACTTC	CASSSTRTYSYEQYF
TRBD1	TRBJ2-7	NA	TRBV28	TGTGCCAGCATTCGAGGGGGCGTGGTGCCCGAGCAGTACTTC	CASIRGGVVPEQYF
NA	TRBJ2-1	once	TRBV7-2	TGTGCCAGCAGCCCGGGGCGGGAAAATGAGCAGTTCTTC	CASSPGRENEQFF
TRBD1	TRBJ2-6	NA	TRBV14	TGTGCCAGCAGCCAAGCAGGGGGTGGGGCCAACGTCCTGACTTTC	CASSQAGGGANVLTF
TRBD2	TRBJ2-5	NA	TRBV2	TGTGCCAGCAATGTCTTGGGACTAGCGAACCAGTACTTC	CASNVLGLANQYF
NA	TRBJ2-7	few	TRBV5-6	TGTGCCAGCAGCTTGATTGCAGGCGAGCAGTACTTC	CASSLIAGEQYF
NA	TRBJ2-7	once	TRBV19	TGTGCCAGTAGTAGAACAGGGAGAACCTACGAGCAGTACTTC	CASSRTGRTYEQYF
NA	TRBJ2-6	NA	TRBV12-3/TRBV12-4	TGTGCCACTTTTGGGGCCAACGTCCTGACTTTC	CATFGANVLTF
NA	TRBJ2-1	NA	TRBV28	TGTGCCAGCAGTCTCTTGAGGAATGAGCAGTTCTTC	CASSLLRNEQFF
NA	TRBJ2-7	NA	TRBV7-2	TGTGCCAGCAGCTTAAGCCCCTACGAGCAGTACTTC	CASSLSPYEQYF
NA	TRBJ1-3	few	TRBV19	TGTGCCAGTAGTATGGGCGTCAGAATGACTGGAAACACCATATATTTT	CASSMGVRMTGNTIYF
NA	TRBJ1-5	NA	TRBV4-1	TGCGCCAGCAGCCAAGTCGACCGGGGAGACAATCAGCCCCAGCATTTT	CASSQVDRGDNQPQHF
TRBD2	TRBJ2-2	NA	TRBV10-3	TGTGCCATCAGGCGGGAGAACGGGGAGCTGTTTTTT	CAIRRENGELFF